The rows below give T cell receptor beta chains drawn from one sample of a study of blood T cell repertoires in COVID-19. Some clones are missing from TCRdb's copy, which holds only in-frame ones; the method was immunoSEQ multiplex PCR. The sample has fewer than 350,000 clones, approximately 89% seen once; the top ten hold over 8%. The sequenced sample was peripheral blood. These receptors came from a man between 35 and 55 years old with active or convalescent COVID-19. Both conserved end residues are part of each CDR3. The D gene is left open where the match is weak.

CDR3aa,d_gene,v_gene
CASTAGTGGMNTEAFF,TRBD1,TRBV19
CAWSDRDRDNEKLFF,TRBD1,TRBV30
CSVEVLAGTKEQFF,TRBD2,TRBV29-1
CASSIWAQETQYF,-,TRBV19
CATGERRSSYNEQFF,-,TRBV19
CASSEYKSPRVETQYF,-,TRBV10-1
CASSNVRGIGRDIQYF,-,TRBV21-1
CASSPGTSGPTDTQYF,TRBD2,TRBV11-3
CASSDRIRGTGIYNEQFF,TRBD1,TRBV7-2
CASTLGTWGSPLHF,-,TRBV5-1
CASTLEYEQYF,-,TRBV6-5